This T cell receptor beta chain was observed in a study of blood T cells in healthy people across ages. General observations from the study: A strong correlation was found between TCR beta diversity and the percentage of naive T cells. Roughly linearly, TCR beta diversity per million T cells fell as age increased. Without sorted subsets, naive and antigen-experienced compartments could not be conclusively compared.

This CDR3 is built from 14 residues. Trimming stripped 5 bases from V and 0 bases from J, with 11 bases between. Germline CDR1 DFQATT, CDR2 SNEGSKA (reference sequence). Many counts were recorded for this clonotype. Antigen unknown. Primed by a sample-barcoded 5' primer and a J-beta primer mix, a second PCR proceeded for about 7 to 12 cycles. TCRdb reprocessed the 5' RACE reads via MiXCR and lists one record per CDR3 protein. The sample records 700,000 to 800,000 distinct CDR3 sequences, around 46% being singletons. This receptor was taken from a woman between 55 and 75 years old in good health. The chain joins TRBV20-1 to TRBJ2-4; a possible D gene is TRBD1 (6 bases). Sequencing input: blood. The CDR3 loop is CSALGQLAKNIQYF. CDR3 in DNA: TGCAGTGCTCTAGGACAGCTAGCCAAAAACATTCAGTACTTC.